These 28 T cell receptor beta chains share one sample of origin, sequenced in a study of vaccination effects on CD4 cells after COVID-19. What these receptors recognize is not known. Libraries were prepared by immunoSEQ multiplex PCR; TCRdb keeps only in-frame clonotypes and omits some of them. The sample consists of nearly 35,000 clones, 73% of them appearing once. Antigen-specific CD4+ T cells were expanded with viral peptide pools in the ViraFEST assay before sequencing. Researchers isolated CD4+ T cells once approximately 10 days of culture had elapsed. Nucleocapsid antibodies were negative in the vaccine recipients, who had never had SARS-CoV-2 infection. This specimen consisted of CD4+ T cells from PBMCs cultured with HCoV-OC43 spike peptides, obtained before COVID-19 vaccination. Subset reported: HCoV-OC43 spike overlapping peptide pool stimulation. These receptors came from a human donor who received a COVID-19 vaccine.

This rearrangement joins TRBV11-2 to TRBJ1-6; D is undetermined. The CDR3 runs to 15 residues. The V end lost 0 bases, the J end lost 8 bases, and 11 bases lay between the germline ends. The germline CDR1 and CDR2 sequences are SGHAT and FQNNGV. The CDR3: CASSLDWGTHSPLHF. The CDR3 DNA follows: TGTGCCAGCAGCTTAGATTGGGGTACACATTCACCCCTCCACTTT.

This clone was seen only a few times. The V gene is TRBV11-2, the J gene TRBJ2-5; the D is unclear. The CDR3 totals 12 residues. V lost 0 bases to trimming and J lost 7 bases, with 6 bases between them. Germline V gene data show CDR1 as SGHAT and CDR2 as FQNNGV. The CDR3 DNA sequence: TGTGCCAGCAGCTTAGAGGTGGGGACCCAGTACTTC. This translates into CASSLEVGTQYF.

The chain's CDR3 is CASSPRGADGYTF. The CDR3 region has the DNA TGTGCCAGCTCACCGAGGGGCGCGGATGGCTACACCTTC. The V call is TRBV18, the J call TRBJ1-2; D may be TRBD1 (5 bases). Looked up from germline, CDR1 is KGHSH and CDR2 is LQKENI. The CDR3 has 13 residues. Trimming removed 3 bases at V and 6 bases at J, with 11 bases between.

The CDR3 spells CASSLDRTGISSGANVLTF. The DNA for the CDR3 is TGTGCCAGCAGCTTAGACCGGACAGGGATTTCCTCTGGGGCCAACGTCCTGACTTTC. The V gene is TRBV11-2, the J gene TRBJ2-6; 8 nucleotides line up with TRBD1. The trim removed 0 bases at V and 0 bases at J, leaving 7 bases unmatched. The CDR3 contains 19 residues. In germline, CDR1 is SGHAT, CDR2 FQNNGV.

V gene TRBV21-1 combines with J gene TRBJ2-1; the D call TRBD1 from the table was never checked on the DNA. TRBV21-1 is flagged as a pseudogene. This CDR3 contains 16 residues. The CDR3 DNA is TGTGCCAGCAGCAAAATTAACAGTCCCTCCTACAATGAGCAGTTCTTC. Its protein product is CASSKINSPSYNEQFF.

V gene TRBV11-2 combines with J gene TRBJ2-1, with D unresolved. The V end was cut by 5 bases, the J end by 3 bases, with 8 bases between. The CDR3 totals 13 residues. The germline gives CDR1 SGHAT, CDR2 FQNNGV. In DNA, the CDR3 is TGTGCCAGCAGCAAGGTTAGCTACAATGAGCAGTTCTTC. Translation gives CASSKVSYNEQFF.

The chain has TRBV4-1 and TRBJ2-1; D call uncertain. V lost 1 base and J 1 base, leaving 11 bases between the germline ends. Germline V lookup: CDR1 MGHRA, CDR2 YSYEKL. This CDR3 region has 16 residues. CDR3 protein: CASSQVNLVSYNEQFF. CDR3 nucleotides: TGCGCCAGCAGCCAAGTAAACCTAGTATCCTACAATGAGCAGTTCTTC.

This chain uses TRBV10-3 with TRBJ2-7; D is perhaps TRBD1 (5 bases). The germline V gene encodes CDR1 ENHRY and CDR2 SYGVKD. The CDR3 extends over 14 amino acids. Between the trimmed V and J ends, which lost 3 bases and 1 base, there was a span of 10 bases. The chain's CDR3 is CAISEGARSYEQYF. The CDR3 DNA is TGTGCCATCAGTGAAGGGGCTAGGTCCTACGAGCAGTACTTC.

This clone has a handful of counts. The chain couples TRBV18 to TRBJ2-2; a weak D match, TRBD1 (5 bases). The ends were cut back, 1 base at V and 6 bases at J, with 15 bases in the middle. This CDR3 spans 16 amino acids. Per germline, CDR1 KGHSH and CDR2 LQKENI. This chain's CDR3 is CASSPLWQGGAGELFF. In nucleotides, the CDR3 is TGTGCCAGCTCACCACTTTGGCAGGGTGGAGCCGGGGAGCTGTTTTTT.

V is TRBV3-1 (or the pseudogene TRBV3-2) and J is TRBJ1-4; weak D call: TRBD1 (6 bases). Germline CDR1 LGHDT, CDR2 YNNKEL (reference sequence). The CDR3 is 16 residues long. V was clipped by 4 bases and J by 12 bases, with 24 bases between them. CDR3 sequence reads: CASSRQPTPGAGELFF. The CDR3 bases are TGTGCCAGCAGCCGTCAACCGACCCCAGGGGCGGGCGAACTGTTTTTT.

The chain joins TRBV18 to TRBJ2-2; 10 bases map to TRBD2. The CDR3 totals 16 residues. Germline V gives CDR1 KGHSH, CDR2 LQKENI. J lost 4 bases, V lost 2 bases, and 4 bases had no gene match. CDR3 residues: CASSPVAGGRTGELFF. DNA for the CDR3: TGTGCCAGCTCACCAGTAGCGGGGGGCCGCACCGGGGAGCTGTTTTTT.

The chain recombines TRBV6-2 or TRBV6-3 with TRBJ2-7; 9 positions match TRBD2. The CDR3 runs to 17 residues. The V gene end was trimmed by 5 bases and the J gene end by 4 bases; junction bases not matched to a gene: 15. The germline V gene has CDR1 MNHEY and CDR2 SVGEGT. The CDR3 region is CASSTRGGGAVDYEQYF. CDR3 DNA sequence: TGTGCCAGCAGTACCAGGGGCGGGGGGGCCGTCGATTACGAGCAGTACTTC.

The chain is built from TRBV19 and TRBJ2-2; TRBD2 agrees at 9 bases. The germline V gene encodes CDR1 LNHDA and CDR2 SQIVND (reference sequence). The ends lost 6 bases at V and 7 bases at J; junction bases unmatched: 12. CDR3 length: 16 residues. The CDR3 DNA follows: TGTGCCAGTAGGCCACCTTGGCGGGGGGGCCTCGGGGAGCTGTTTTTT. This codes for CASRPPWRGGLGELFF. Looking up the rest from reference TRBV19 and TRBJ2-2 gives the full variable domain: DGGITQSPKYLFRKEGQNVTLSCEQNLNHDAMYWYRQDPGQGLRLIYYSQIVNDFQKGDIAEGYSVSREKKESFPLTVTSAQKNPTAFYLCASRPPWRGGLGELFFGEGSRLTVL.

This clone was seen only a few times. CDR3 nucleotide sequence: TGTGCCAGCAGTGATGACAGGGAGTATGGCTACACCTTC. Translating gives CASSDDREYGYTF. The chain uses TRBV2 and TRBJ1-2; TRBD1 agrees at 7 bases. The CDR3 contains 13 residues. V dropped 3 bases and J dropped 5; count of bases not matched to a gene: 3. CDR1 is SNHLY and CDR2 is FYNNEI in the germline V gene.

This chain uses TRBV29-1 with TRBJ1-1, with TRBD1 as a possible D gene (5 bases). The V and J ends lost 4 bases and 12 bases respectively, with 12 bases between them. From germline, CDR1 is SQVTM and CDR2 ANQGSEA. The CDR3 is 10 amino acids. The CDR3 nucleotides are TGCAGCGTTGCAGACAGCCGGTCTTTCTTT. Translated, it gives CSVADSRSFF.

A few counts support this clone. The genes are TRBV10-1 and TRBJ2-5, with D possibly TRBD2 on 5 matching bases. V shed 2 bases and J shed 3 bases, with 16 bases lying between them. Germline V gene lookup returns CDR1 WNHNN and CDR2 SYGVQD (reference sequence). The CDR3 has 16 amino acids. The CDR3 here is CASSERQDRGEETQYF. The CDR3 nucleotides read TGCGCCAGCAGTGAGAGGCAGGACCGGGGTGAAGAGACCCAGTACTTC.

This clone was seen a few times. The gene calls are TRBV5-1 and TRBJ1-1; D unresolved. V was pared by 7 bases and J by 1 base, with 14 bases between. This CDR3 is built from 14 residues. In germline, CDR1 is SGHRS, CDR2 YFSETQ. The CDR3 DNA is TGCGCCAGCCACGAACCTTTTGGGAACACTGAAGCTTTCTTT. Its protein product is CASHEPFGNTEAFF.

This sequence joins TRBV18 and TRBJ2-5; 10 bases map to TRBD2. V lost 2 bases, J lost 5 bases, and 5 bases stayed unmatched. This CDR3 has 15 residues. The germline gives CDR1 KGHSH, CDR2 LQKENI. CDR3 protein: CASSPRTSGRETQYF. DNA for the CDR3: TGTGCCAGCTCACCAAGGACTAGCGGCCGGGAGACCCAGTACTTC.

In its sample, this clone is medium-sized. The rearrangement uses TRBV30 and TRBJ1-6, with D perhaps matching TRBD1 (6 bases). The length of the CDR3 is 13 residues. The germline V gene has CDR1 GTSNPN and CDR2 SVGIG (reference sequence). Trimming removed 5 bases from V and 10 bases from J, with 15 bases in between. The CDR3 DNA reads TGTGCCTGGGCACGACAGGAAAACTCACCCCTCCACTTT. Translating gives CAWARQENSPLHF. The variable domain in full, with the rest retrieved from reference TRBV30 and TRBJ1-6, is SQTIHQWPATLVQPVGSPLSLECTVEGTSNPNLYWYRQAAGRGLQLLFYSVGIGQISSEVPQNLSASRPQDRQFILSSKKLLLSDSGFYLCAWARQENSPLHFGNGTRLTVT.

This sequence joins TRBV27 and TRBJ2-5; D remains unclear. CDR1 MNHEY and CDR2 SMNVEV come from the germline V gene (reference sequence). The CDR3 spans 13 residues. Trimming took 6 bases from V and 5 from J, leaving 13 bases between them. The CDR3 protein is CASSSSRRETQYF. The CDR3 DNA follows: TGTGCCAGCAGCTCTAGTAGGCGGGAGACCCAGTACTTC.

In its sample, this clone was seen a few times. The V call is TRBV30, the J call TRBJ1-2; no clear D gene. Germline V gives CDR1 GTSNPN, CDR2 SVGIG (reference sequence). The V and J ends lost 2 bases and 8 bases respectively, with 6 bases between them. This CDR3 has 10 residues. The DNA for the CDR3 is TGTGCCTGGAGTCTCAACGGCTACACCTTC. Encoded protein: CAWSLNGYTF.

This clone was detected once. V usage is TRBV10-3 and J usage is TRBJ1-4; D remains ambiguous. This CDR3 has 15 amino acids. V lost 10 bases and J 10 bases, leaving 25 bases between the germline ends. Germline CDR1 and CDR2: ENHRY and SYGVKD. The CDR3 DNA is TGTGCCACTCACGATGACATGACGGGCAAGGGAAAACTGTTTTTT. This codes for CATHDDMTGKGKLFF.

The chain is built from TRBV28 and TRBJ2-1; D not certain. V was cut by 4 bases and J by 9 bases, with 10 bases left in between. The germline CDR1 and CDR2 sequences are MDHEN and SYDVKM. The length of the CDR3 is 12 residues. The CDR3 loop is CASSSSLGEQFF. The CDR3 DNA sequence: TGTGCCAGCAGTTCCTCTTTGGGTGAGCAGTTCTTC.

CDR3 amino acids: CASSPTPQSSYEQYF. As DNA, the CDR3 is TGTGCCAGCAGCCCGACCCCACAGAGCTCCTACGAGCAGTACTTC. The chain is built from TRBV9 and TRBJ2-7; D gene unclear. The CDR3 is made up of 15 amino acids. Germline V gene data show CDR1 as SGDLS and CDR2 as YYNGEE. V gave up 4 bases and J gave up 0 bases, with 14 bases separating them.

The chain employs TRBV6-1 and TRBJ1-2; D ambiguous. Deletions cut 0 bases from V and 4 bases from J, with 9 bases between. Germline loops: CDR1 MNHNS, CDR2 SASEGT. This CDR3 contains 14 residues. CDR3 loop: CASSEAPKGYGYTF. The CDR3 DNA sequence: TGTGCCAGCAGTGAAGCGCCCAAAGGCTATGGCTACACCTTC.

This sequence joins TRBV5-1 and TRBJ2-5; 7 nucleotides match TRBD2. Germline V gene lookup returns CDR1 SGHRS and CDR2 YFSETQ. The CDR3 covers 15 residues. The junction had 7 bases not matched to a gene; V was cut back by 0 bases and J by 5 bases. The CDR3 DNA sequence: TGCGCCAGCAGCTTGGCGACGGGAGGACCGGAGACCCAGTACTTC. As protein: CASSLATGGPETQYF.

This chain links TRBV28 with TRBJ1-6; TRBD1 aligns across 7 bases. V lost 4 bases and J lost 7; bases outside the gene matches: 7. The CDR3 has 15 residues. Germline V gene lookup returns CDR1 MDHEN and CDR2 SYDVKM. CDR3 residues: CASSSAQGSNSPLHF. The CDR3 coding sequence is TGTGCCAGCAGTTCCGCACAGGGGAGCAATTCACCCCTCCACTTT.

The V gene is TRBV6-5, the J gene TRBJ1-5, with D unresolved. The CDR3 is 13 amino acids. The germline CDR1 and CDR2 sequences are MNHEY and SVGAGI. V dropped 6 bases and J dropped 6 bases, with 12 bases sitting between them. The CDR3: CASRRGPGQPQHF. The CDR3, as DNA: TGTGCCAGCAGGCGTGGGCCGGGTCAGCCCCAGCATTTT.